This T cell receptor beta chain appears in the sequencing data of a study of T cell changes during pregnancy in multiple sclerosis (dated 2019 in TCRdb). At the level of the whole study: The study examined how the T cell repertoire changed over the course of pregnancy in women with multiple sclerosis.

The library was prepared using the immunoSEQ multiplex PCR assay. Entries here come from immuneACCESS through TCRdb and include only in-frame sequences with V and J called. Some clones fail to appear in such tables; in the studies checked, an unresolved V gene covers under half of the shortfall, and the cause of the remainder is unknown. The sample records roughly 41,000 clones, around 89% of which are singletons. 0.5% to 0.65% of the sample is held by the ten biggest clonotypes. About this clone itself: It has no known antigen specificity. No clone much larger than this one lies a single base away; base qualities are absent.

V trim: 1 base; J trim: 5 bases; unmatched bases: 12. Reading from cysteine to phenylalanine, the CDR3 counts 18 amino acids. CDR3 DNA is the only sequence kept; it has 54 bases, read in frame from the first base. Based on the germline V gene, the CDR1 and CDR2 sequences are KGHSH and LQKENI. The sample was CD4+ T cells from peripheral blood mononuclear cells, taken in the first trimester of pregnancy. The TCR sequence derives from a female donor with multiple sclerosis, enrolled in a pregnancy study. This sequence uses TRBV18 and TRBJ2-3, and TRBD1 aligns with 10 junction nucleotides. The bases read TGTGCCAGCTCACCACGAGGAACCGGGACAGGGGCGGGAGATACGCAGTATTTT. Its protein product is CASSPRGTGTGAGDTQYF.